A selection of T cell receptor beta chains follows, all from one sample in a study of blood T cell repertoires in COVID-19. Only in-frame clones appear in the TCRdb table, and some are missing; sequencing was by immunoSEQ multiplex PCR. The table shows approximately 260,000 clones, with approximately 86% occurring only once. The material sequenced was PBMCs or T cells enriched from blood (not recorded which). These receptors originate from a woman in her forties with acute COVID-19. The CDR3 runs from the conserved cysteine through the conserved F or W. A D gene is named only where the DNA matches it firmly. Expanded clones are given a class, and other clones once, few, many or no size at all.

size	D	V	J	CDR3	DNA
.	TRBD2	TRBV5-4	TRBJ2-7	CASSLAGLVYEQYF	TGTGCCAGCAGCTTGGCTGGACTAGTCTACGAGCAGTACTTC
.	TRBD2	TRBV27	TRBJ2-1	CASSSQGLAGIAYNEQFF	TGTGCCAGCAGTTCTCAGGGACTAGCGGGGATCGCCTACAATGAGCAGTTCTTC
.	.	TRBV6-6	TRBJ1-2	CASGQGINYGYTF	TGTGCCAGCGGGCAGGGCATCAACTATGGCTACACCTTC
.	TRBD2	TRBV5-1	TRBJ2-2	CASSSHRLAGGTGELFF	TGCGCCAGCAGCTCCCACAGGCTAGCGGGAGGGACCGGGGAGCTGTTTTTT
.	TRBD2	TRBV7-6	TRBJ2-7	CASSLASASGFYEQYF	TGTGCCAGCAGCTTAGCGTCAGCTAGCGGTTTCTACGAGCAGTACTTC
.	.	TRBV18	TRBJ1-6	CASSPSTEGGNSPLHF	TGTGCCAGCTCACCTTCGACAGAGGGAGGGAATTCACCCCTCCACTTT
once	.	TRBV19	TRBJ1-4	CASSMGGNNEKLFF	TGTGCCAGTAGTATGGGGGGAAACAATGAAAAACTGTTTTTT
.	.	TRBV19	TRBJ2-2	CASSTPLGQTYTGELFF	TGTGCCAGTAGTACCCCCCTTGGACAGACCTACACCGGGGAGCTGTTTTTT
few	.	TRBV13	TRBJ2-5	CASSLGTPEQARDF	TGTGCCAGCAGCTTAGGGACCCCTGAGCAGGCGAGGGACTTC
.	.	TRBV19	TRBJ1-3	CASSITRVSRHPGNTIYF	TGTGCCAGTAGTATCACCCGGGTCTCCCGGCATCCTGGAAACACCATATATTTT
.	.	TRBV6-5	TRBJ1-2	CASKGVFNYGYTF	TGTGCCAGCAAAGGGGTTTTTAACTATGGCTACACCTTC
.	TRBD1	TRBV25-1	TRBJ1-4	CASSELHRGKNEKLFF	TGTGCCAGCAGTGAACTCCACAGGGGGAAGAATGAAAAACTGTTTTTT
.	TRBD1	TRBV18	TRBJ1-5	CASQETGDQPQHF	TGTGCCAGCCAAGAGACAGGGGATCAGCCCCAGCATTTT
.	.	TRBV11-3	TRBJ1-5	CASSLGGLEGNQPQHF	TGTGCCAGCAGCTTAGGAGGGTTGGAAGGCAATCAGCCCCAGCATTTT
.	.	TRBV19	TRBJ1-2	CASTKRGQTYYGYTF	TGTGCCAGTACCAAGAGGGGACAAACTTACTATGGCTACACCTTC
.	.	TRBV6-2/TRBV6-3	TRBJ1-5	CASSYSWLEPQHF	TGTGCCAGCAGTTACAGCTGGTTGGAGCCCCAGCATTTT
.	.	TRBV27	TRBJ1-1	CASSLTVGGAGGTEAFF	TGTGCCAGCAGTTTAACGGTGGGAGGGGCAGGTGGCACTGAAGCTTTCTTT
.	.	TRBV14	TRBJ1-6	CASSHSRDSPLHF	TGTGCCAGCAGCCACAGCAGGGATTCACCCCTCCACTTT
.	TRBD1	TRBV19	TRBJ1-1	CASSPLLGQGASEAFF	TGTGCCAGTAGTCCTCTTCTCGGACAGGGGGCCTCTGAAGCTTTCTTT
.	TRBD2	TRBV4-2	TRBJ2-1	CASSQDPGTSGNEQFF	TGTGCCAGCAGCCAAGACCCTGGGACTAGCGGCAATGAGCAGTTCTTC
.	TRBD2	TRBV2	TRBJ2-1	CASSELAGALIDEQFF	TGTGCCAGCAGTGAACTAGCGGGAGCTCTAATCGATGAGCAGTTCTTC
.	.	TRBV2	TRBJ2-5	CASSETGLGETQYF	TGTGCCAGCAGTGAAACGGGGTTGGGAGAGACCCAGTACTTC
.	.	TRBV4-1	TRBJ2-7	CASSQADRGIYEQYF	TGCGCCAGCAGCCAAGCCGACCGAGGGATCTACGAGCAGTACTTC
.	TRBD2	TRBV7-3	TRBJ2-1	CASSIGTSGYNEQFF	TGTGCCAGCAGCATCGGGACTAGCGGCTACAATGAGCAGTTCTTC
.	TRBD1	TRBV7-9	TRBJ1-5	CASSLALDRGSNQPQHF	TGTGCCAGCAGCTTAGCGCTTGACAGGGGTTCTAATCAGCCCCAGCATTTT
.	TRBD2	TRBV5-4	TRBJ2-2	CASSFDLREGTGELFF	TGTGCCAGCAGCTTTGATTTGCGGGAGGGCACCGGGGAGCTGTTTTTT
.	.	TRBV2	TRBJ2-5	CASSPFGETQYF	TGTGCCAGCAGTCCCTTCGGGGAGACCCAGTACTTC
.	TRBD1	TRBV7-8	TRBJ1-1	CASSLAGTGRVTNTEAFF	TGTGCCAGCAGCCTAGCCGGGACAGGGAGGGTTACGAACACTGAAGCTTTCTTT
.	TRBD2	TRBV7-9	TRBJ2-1	CASSEKRENPPEQFF	TGTGCCAGCAGTGAAAAGCGGGAGAATCCGCCCGAGCAGTTCTTC
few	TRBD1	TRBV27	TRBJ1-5	CASSSSIGTGRLGNQPQHF	TGTGCCAGCAGTTCGTCTATCGGGACAGGGAGGCTAGGCAATCAGCCCCAGCATTTT
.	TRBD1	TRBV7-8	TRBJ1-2	CASSLGQGAGYTF	TGTGCCAGCAGCTTAGGACAGGGGGCGGGCTACACCTTC
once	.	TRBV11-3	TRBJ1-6	CASSTRTGINSPLHF	TGTGCCAGCAGCACCAGGACGGGGATCAATTCACCCCTCCACTTT
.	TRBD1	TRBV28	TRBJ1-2	CAGGQGYGYTF	TGTGCCGGCGGACAGGGATATGGCTACACCTTC
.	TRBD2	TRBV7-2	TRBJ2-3	CASSLGTSGPTDTQYF	TGTGCCAGCAGCTTAGGTACTAGCGGTCCAACAGATACGCAGTATTTT
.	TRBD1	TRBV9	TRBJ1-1	CASSATGTGQSEAFF	TGTGCCAGCAGCGCCACTGGGACAGGGCAATCTGAAGCTTTCTTT
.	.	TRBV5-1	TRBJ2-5	CASSVDTQETQYF	TGCGCCAGCAGTGTCGACACCCAAGAGACCCAGTACTTC
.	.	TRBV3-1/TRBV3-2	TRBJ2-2	CASRGDFPTGELFF	TGTGCCAGCAGAGGTGACTTCCCCACCGGGGAGCTGTTTTTT
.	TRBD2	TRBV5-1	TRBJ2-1	CASSSLAGGPGDEQFF	TGCGCCAGCAGCTCCTTAGCGGGAGGGCCAGGCGATGAGCAGTTCTTC
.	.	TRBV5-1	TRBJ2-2	CASRSGTGELFF	TGCGCCAGCAGAAGCGGCACCGGGGAGCTGTTTTTT
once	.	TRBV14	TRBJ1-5	CASSVTGSQPQHF	TGTGCCAGCAGCGTGACAGGTTCCCAGCCCCAGCATTTT
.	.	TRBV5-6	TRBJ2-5	CASSLVATETQYF	TGTGCCAGCAGCTTGGTAGCAACGGAGACCCAGTACTTC
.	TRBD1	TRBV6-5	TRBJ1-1	CASSNLGQGRRAFF	TGTGCCAGCAGTAACCTGGGACAGGGGAGGAGAGCTTTCTTT
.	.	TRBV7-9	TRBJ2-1	CASSPTAYEQFF	TGTGCCAGCAGCCCGACTGCTTATGAGCAGTTCTTC
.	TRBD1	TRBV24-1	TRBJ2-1	CATSDETGSSYNEQFF	TGTGCCACCAGTGATGAGACAGGGAGCTCCTACAATGAGCAGTTCTTC
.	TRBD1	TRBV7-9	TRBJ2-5	CASSRDRGRQETQYF	TGTGCCAGCAGCAGGGACAGGGGCCGGCAAGAGACCCAGTACTTC
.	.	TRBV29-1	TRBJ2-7	CSVTTSWEQYF	TGCAGCGTTACGACTAGTTGGGAGCAGTACTTC
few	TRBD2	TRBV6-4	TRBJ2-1	CASSASGSSYNEQFF	TGTGCCAGCAGTGCTAGCGGGAGCTCCTACAATGAGCAGTTCTTC
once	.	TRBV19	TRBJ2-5	CASSINSEGETQYF	TGTGCCAGTAGTATAAATAGCGAGGGAGAGACCCAGTACTTC
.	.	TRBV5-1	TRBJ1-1	CASSLGPGADTEAFF	TGCGCCAGCAGCTTGGGGCCTGGGGCGGACACTGAAGCTTTCTTT